These 19 T cell receptor beta chains came from one sample sequenced in a study of blood T cell repertoires in COVID-19 (dated by TCRdb to 2018 to 2021). Preparation of the library involved the immunoSEQ multiplex PCR assay. TCRdb's version of the immuneACCESS table is confined to in-frame rearrangements and falls short of the full clone set. An unresolved V gene accounts for under half of the shortfall where checked; the remainder is of unknown origin. For this sample the table gives fewer than 500,000 clones, of which 88% were detected only once. The leading ten clones occupy approximately 1% of the sample. The sequenced sample consisted of PBMCs or T cells enriched from blood (not recorded which). The origin of the receptors is a young woman with acute COVID-19.

This clone was detected a few times. CDR3: CASSYDSNSGNTIYF. For the CDR3, the DNA is TGCGCCAGCAGCTATGACAGCAACTCTGGAAACACCATATATTTT. V usage is TRBV4-1 and J usage is TRBJ1-3; maybe TRBD1 (5 bases). Per the germline V gene, CDR1 is MGHRA and CDR2 is YSYEKL. V dropped 5 bases and J dropped 0 bases, with 11 bases sitting between them. This CDR3 spans 15 amino acids.

V is TRBV7-3 and J is TRBJ1-6; D remains unclear. This CDR3 has 14 amino acids. V shed 6 bases and J shed 7 bases, with 13 bases lying between them. CDR1 is SGHTA and CDR2 is FQGTGA in the germline V gene. CDR3 nucleotides: TGTGCCAGCAGTCTAGGTCTCGTGAATTCACCCCTCCACTTT. Translation gives CASSLGLVNSPLHF.

The V gene is TRBV5-6, the J gene TRBJ2-7, with 7 bases lining up with TRBD1. V lost 5 bases and J lost 0; bases outside the gene matches: 8. The CDR3 spans 15 residues. Germline V gene lookup returns CDR1 SGHDT and CDR2 YYEEEE. CDR3 amino acids: CASRIQDRDSYEQYF. The CDR3 nucleotides read TGTGCCAGCAGAATTCAAGACAGGGACTCCTACGAGCAGTACTTC.

This clone was seen once. The chain couples TRBV6-5 to TRBJ2-2; D is possibly TRBD1 (6 bases). Germline CDR1 is MNHEY and CDR2 is SVGAGI. This CDR3 contains 15 residues. The V gene lost 6 bases and the J gene lost 1 base, with 12 bases spanning the gap. The chain's CDR3 is CASRSPGQNTGELFF. The CDR3 region has the DNA TGTGCCAGCAGAAGTCCGGGACAGAACACCGGGGAGCTGTTTTTT.

V and J are TRBV5-1 and TRBJ1-1; 9 bases match TRBD1. V lost 4 bases, J lost 3 bases, and 4 bases stayed unmatched. The germline CDR1 and CDR2 sequences are SGHRS and YFSETQ. The CDR3 runs to 14 residues. CDR3 sequence reads: CASSGGQGYTEAFF. CDR3 DNA: TGCGCCAGCAGCGGGGGACAGGGATACACTGAAGCTTTCTTT.

The V gene is TRBV5-5, the J gene TRBJ1-4; the match to TRBD1 covers 8 bases. V lost 5 bases and J lost 2; bases outside the gene matches: 2. This CDR3 has 14 residues. From germline, CDR1 is SGHKS and CDR2 YYEKEE (reference sequence). The CDR3 loop reads CASSRQGTNEKLFF. Here the CDR3 DNA reads TGTGCCAGCAGTCGACAGGGGACTAATGAAAAACTGTTTTTT.

The chain employs TRBV7-3 and TRBJ2-5; D is unresolved. The ends were cut back, 1 base at V and 2 bases at J, with 5 bases in the middle. This CDR3 spans 13 amino acids. The germline gives CDR1 SGHTA, CDR2 FQGTGA. DNA for the CDR3: TGTGCCAGCAGCTTAAGACAACAAGAGACCCAGTACTTC. Amino acids: CASSLRQQETQYF.

This chain links TRBV19 with TRBJ1-2, with 7 bases fitting TRBD1. With V trimmed by 3 bases and J by 4 bases, 17 bases remained unmatched. The CDR3 contains 18 residues. Germline assignment: CDR1 LNHDA and CDR2 SQIVND (reference sequence). CDR3 sequence: CASSMLNRGGTEGYGYTF. The DNA for the CDR3 is TGTGCCAGTAGTATGTTGAATAGAGGCGGGACAGAGGGCTATGGCTACACCTTC.

The chain links TRBV4-1 to TRBJ1-5, with 7 bases that match TRBD1. From germline, CDR1 is MGHRA and CDR2 YSYEKL. This CDR3 has 18 amino acids. With V trimmed by 2 bases and J by 0 bases, 10 bases remained unmatched. The CDR3, as DNA: TGCGCCAGCAGCCAACACTACCTGGGGACAGATAGCAATCAGCCCCAGCATTTT. It encodes CASSQHYLGTDSNQPQHF.

The chain joins TRBV5-1 to TRBJ2-7; TRBD2 matches at 12 bases. CDR3 size: 16 residues. Germline V lookup: CDR1 SGHRS, CDR2 YFSETQ. Germline trimming cut 4 bases from V and 2 bases from J; bases unmatched to any gene: 7. CDR3 DNA: TGCGCCAGCAGCATTCAACTAGCGGGGGGAGCCTACGAGCAGTACTTC. Its translation: CASSIQLAGGAYEQYF.

This clone was observed a single time. V usage is TRBV6-6 and J usage is TRBJ1-2; a weak D match, TRBD1 (6 bases). The V gene's germline CDR1 is MNHNY and CDR2 SVGAGI (reference sequence). The CDR3 is 15 residues long. The V gene lost 5 bases and the J gene lost 6 bases, with 19 bases spanning the gap. For the CDR3, the DNA is TGTGCCAGCAGTCAGCCTGGAAGAGGGGGTGATGGCTACACCTTC. As protein: CASSQPGRGGDGYTF.

The V and J genes are TRBV6-1 and TRBJ2-4, with 9 bases aligning to TRBD2. Germline V gene sequence: CDR1 MNHNS, CDR2 SASEGT. The CDR3 contains 16 residues. Trimming cost V 4 bases and J 3 bases; bases outside gene matches: 7. The CDR3 DNA sequence: TGTGCCAGCAGTGCCCGGCTAGCGGGGAGCAAAAACATTCAGTACTTC. This translates into CASSARLAGSKNIQYF.

This chain connects TRBV9 to TRBJ2-7; TRBD1 might be the D (6 bases). CDR1 and CDR2 (germline): SGDLS, YYNGEE. V lost 0 bases to trimming and J lost 2 bases, with 12 bases between them. This CDR3 is 15 amino acids long. For the CDR3, the DNA is TGTGCCAGCAGCGTAGGGATAGGACAGACCTACGAGCAGTACTTC. Translation: CASSVGIGQTYEQYF. The complete variable domain, with remaining parts taken from reference TRBV9 and TRBJ2-7, reads DSGVTQTPKHLITATGQRVTLRCSPRSGDLSVYWYQQSLDQGLQFLIQYYNGEERAKGNILERFSAQQFPDLHSELNLSSLELGDSALYFCASSVGIGQTYEQYFGPGTRLTVT.

The chain carries TRBV3-1 (or the pseudogene TRBV3-2) and TRBJ1-4, with D possibly being TRBD1 (5 bases). Germline CDR1 reads LGHDT; CDR2 reads YNNKEL (reference sequence). The ends were cut back, 3 bases at V and 7 bases at J, with 12 bases in the middle. This CDR3 region has 14 residues. CDR3 sequence (DNA): TGTGCCAGCAGCCACAGGGATGTAAGTGAAAAACTGTTTTTT. Protein product: CASSHRDVSEKLFF.

This clone was recorded a few times. The chain carries TRBV11-3 and TRBJ1-1, with 7 nucleotides matching TRBD1. In germline, CDR1 is SGHNT, CDR2 YENEEA. V shed 3 bases and J 5 bases; nucleotides not matched to a gene: 3. This CDR3 has 13 residues. The CDR3 DNA sequence: TGTGCCAGCAGCTTGGAGGGACAGACTGAAGCTTTCTTT. It specifies CASSLEGQTEAFF.

J is TRBJ2-7 and V is TRBV7-9; D is unclear. Trimming left V 1 base short and J 5 bases short, with 9 bases between. Germline V gene sequence: CDR1 SEHNR, CDR2 FQNEAQ (reference sequence). This CDR3 spans 13 amino acids. The CDR3 here is CASSLVYRDEQYF. The CDR3, as DNA: TGTGCCAGCAGCTTAGTATATAGAGACGAGCAGTACTTC.

This clone was recorded once. This chain joins TRBV18 and TRBJ1-1; no reliable D call. This CDR3 has 14 amino acids. CDR1 is KGHSH, CDR2 LQKENI, per germline. The V end was cut by 3 bases, the J end by 1 base, with 9 bases between. The CDR3 spells CASSPTEQNTEAFF. The CDR3 nucleotides read TGTGCCAGCTCACCCACCGAACAGAACACTGAAGCTTTCTTT. The whole variable domain, filled in from reference TRBV18 and TRBJ1-1, reads NAGVMQNPRHLVRRRGQEARLRCSPMKGHSHVYWYRQLPEEGLKFMVYLQKENIIDESGMPKERFSAEFPKEGPSILRIQQVVRGDSAAYFCASSPTEQNTEAFFGQGTRLTVV.

This sequence joins TRBV9 and TRBJ1-2; TRBD1 is a possible D gene (6 bases). The CDR3 runs to 13 residues. Trimming took off 1 base at V and 5 bases at J, with 9 bases between the two ends. Germline V gene lookup returns CDR1 SGDLS and CDR2 YYNGEE. The CDR3 bases are TGTGCCAGCAGCGTATATGGACAGTATGGCTACACCTTC. Translation: CASSVYGQYGYTF.

The rearrangement joins TRBV27 to TRBJ1-1, with D uncertain. Germline-derived CDR1 and CDR2 are MNHEY and SMNVEV (reference sequence). The CDR3 spans 14 residues. The V end was cut by 3 bases, the J end by 3 bases, with 11 bases between. The CDR3 loop is CASSLSRMHTEAFF. CDR3 in DNA: TGTGCCAGCAGTTTGTCCAGGATGCACACTGAAGCTTTCTTT.